What follows are 5 T cell receptor beta chains derived from one specimen sequenced in a study of blood T cell repertoires in COVID-19. This table comes from immunoSEQ multiplex PCR, and its TCRdb copy is limited to in-frame clones, with some not included. The sample carries roughly 120,000 clones, around 83% recorded once. The source material was peripheral blood. These receptors all stem from a man between 35 and 55 years old with acute or convalescent COVID-19.

The chain joins TRBV12-3 or TRBV12-4 to TRBJ2-1; a possible D gene is TRBD2 (6 bases). This CDR3 has 12 residues. Trimming removed 6 bases from V and 7 bases from J, with 10 bases in between. The CDR3 loop is CASRTAGNEQFF. The DNA of the CDR3 is TGTGCCAGCAGAACTGCGGGGAATGAGCAGTTCTTC.

V is TRBV9 and J is TRBJ1-2; TRBD1 aligns across 9 bases. The CDR3 is made up of 16 amino acids. V lost 4 bases and J lost 6; bases outside the gene matches: 13. Germline loops: CDR1 SGDLS, CDR2 YYNGEE. CDR3 in DNA: TGTGCCAGCAGCCCCACGATGGGACAGGGACCTGATGGCTACACCTTC. It is translated as CASSPTMGQGPDGYTF.

The chain couples TRBV7-9 to TRBJ1-3; D possibly corresponds to TRBD1 (5 bases). Between the trimmed V and J ends, which lost 6 bases and 0 bases, there was a span of 12 bases. Germline-derived CDR1 and CDR2 are SEHNR and FQNEAQ (reference sequence). The CDR3 is made up of 15 amino acids. The CDR3 region has the DNA TGTGCCAGCAGGCCAAGACAGCGCTCTGGAAACACCATATATTTT. It yields the protein CASRPRQRSGNTIYF. Together with reference TRBV7-9 and TRBJ1-3, the CDR3 gives the full variable domain: DTGVSQNPRHKITKRGQNVTFRCDPISEHNRLYWYRQTLGQGPEFLTYFQNEAQLEKSRLLSDRFSAERPKGSFSTLEIQRTEQGDSAMYLCASRPRQRSGNTIYFGEGSWLTVV.

The chain uses TRBV7-2 and TRBJ2-5; tentative D call: TRBD2 (5 bases). Germline lookup yields CDR1 SGHTA and CDR2 FQGNSA. The CDR3 is 15 residues long. V was cut by 4 bases and J by 5 bases, with 17 bases left in between. In nucleotides, the CDR3 is TGTGCCAGCAGCTACCGGACCCGGGATTCGGAGACCCAGTACTTC. Its protein is CASSYRTRDSETQYF.

This clone has only one observation. J is TRBJ1-4 and V is TRBV4-1; 8 nucleotides align to TRBD1. The V and J ends lost 0 bases and 8 bases, in that order; junction bases with no gene match: 5. The CDR3 has 15 residues. Germline values: CDR1 MGHRA, CDR2 YSYEKL. CDR3 amino acids: CASSQEEQGGEKLFF. CDR3 in DNA: TGCGCCAGCAGCCAAGAGGAACAGGGGGGGGAAAAACTGTTTTTT.